This T cell receptor (beta chain) originates from a study of early T cells in non-severe SARS-CoV-2 infection. Study-wide background: With bulk RNA from unsorted whole blood as input, sequencing yielded unpaired chains. Study results and caveats: CD4 and private specificities were missed by VDJdb matching, which favored anti-spike CD8 responses.

This clonotype was observed at least ten times. Its antigen is currently unknown. The germline V gene encodes CDR1 SGHNT and CDR2 YENEEA. V was pared by 5 bases and J by 4 bases, with 9 bases of the junction left unmatched. This CDR3 contains 16 residues. In the library, individual cDNA molecules carried attached unique molecular identifiers. In TCRdb, the 5' RACE reads were re-called with MiXCR into one record per CDR3 protein. Among under 80,000 distinct CDR3 sequences listed, roughly 10% were seen once. The source is an adult who was a healthcare worker with PCR-confirmed SARS-CoV-2 infection or an uninfected control (not recorded which). Sequenced: whole blood. This chain joins TRBV11-3 and TRBJ2-2; 8 bases match TRBD1. Here the CDR3 reads CASSLHAGQVTGELFF. In DNA, the CDR3 is TGTGCCAGCAGCCTACATGCGGGACAGGTCACCGGGGAGCTGTTTTTT.